A selection of T cell receptor beta chains follows, all from one sample in a study of blood T cells in healthy people across ages. Each CDR3 protein gets one entry after TCRdb re-called the 5' RACE reads with MiXCR. The table lists over 1,500,000 distinct CDR3 sequences, around 40% of them singletons. The sequenced sample was blood. Receptor source: a human donor in good health. Both conserved end residues are part of each CDR3. A D gene is named only where the DNA matches it firmly. Size is omitted from some rows. Given values are once, few, many or a class for expanded clones.

d_gene: .
len: 13
v_gene: TRBV11-2
abundance: few
j_gene: TRBJ2-4
CDR3nt: TGTGCCAGCAGCTTAGCCCTCGTTCGGGAGCAGTACTTC
CDR3aa: CASSLALVREQYF

d_gene: .
len: 17
v_gene: TRBV20-1
abundance: few
j_gene: TRBJ2-7
CDR3nt: TGCAGTGCTAGAGATCTTGAATCGGTACGGGGTAGCGACGAGCAGTACTTC
CDR3aa: CSARDLESVRGSDEQYF

d_gene: .
len: 16
v_gene: TRBV4-3
abundance: .
j_gene: TRBJ2-6
CDR3nt: TGCGCCGGCAGCCAAGGGGGGGGGCCTGGGGCCAACGTCCTGACTTTC
CDR3aa: CAGSQGGGPGANVLTF

d_gene: .
len: 15
v_gene: TRBV24-1
abundance: .
j_gene: TRBJ2-4
CDR3nt: TGTGCCACCAGTGATAGAGGGGGGCCTTCCAATGAGCAGTACTTC
CDR3aa: CATSDRGGPSNEQYF

d_gene: TRBD2
len: 14
v_gene: TRBV20-1
abundance: once
j_gene: TRBJ2-7
CDR3nt: TGCAGTGCCACACTAGCGGAGGTTTCCTACGAGCAGTACTTC
CDR3aa: CSATLAEVSYEQYF

d_gene: TRBD1
len: 14
v_gene: TRBV12-3/TRBV12-4
abundance: .
j_gene: TRBJ2-3
CDR3nt: TGTGCCAGCACCTTTTACAGGGGGTCAGATACGCAGTATTTT
CDR3aa: CASTFYRGSDTQYF

d_gene: .
len: 13
v_gene: TRBV20-1
abundance: .
j_gene: TRBJ2-1
CDR3nt: TGCAGTGCTGCCCGGAGATCAGGTAATGAGCAGTTCTTC
CDR3aa: CSAARRSGNEQFF

d_gene: .
len: 15
v_gene: TRBV11-2
abundance: .
j_gene: TRBJ1-2
CDR3nt: TGTGCCAGCAGCCATGCCTGGGGGGAGAACTATGGCTACACCTTC
CDR3aa: CASSHAWGENYGYTF

d_gene: .
len: 12
v_gene: TRBV29-1
abundance: many
j_gene: TRBJ2-5
CDR3nt: TGCAGCGTCGCGGACTGGGAAGAGACCCAGTACTTC
CDR3aa: CSVADWEETQYF

d_gene: .
len: 14
v_gene: TRBV28
abundance: .
j_gene: TRBJ2-7
CDR3nt: TGTGCCAGCAGTTTTAACAGGTCCCCCTACGAGCAGTACTTC
CDR3aa: CASSFNRSPYEQYF

d_gene: .
len: 12
v_gene: TRBV20-1
abundance: .
j_gene: TRBJ2-1
CDR3nt: TGCAGAGTCCCCAGGGGAAACAATGAGCAGTTCTTC
CDR3aa: CRVPRGNNEQFF

d_gene: .
len: 14
v_gene: TRBV9
abundance: .
j_gene: TRBJ1-2
CDR3nt: TGTGCCAGCAGCGTGACGACGTGGGGGTTTGGCTACACCTTC
CDR3aa: CASSVTTWGFGYTF

d_gene: .
len: 15
v_gene: TRBV5-1
abundance: .
j_gene: TRBJ1-5
CDR3nt: TGCGCCAGCAGCCCGTCGTGGGGCGGCAATCAGCCCCAGCATTTT
CDR3aa: CASSPSWGGNQPQHF

d_gene: TRBD1
len: 17
v_gene: TRBV6-2/TRBV6-3
abundance: once
j_gene: TRBJ1-5
CDR3nt: TGTGCCAGCAGCCACCACGTCCAGACAGGGTCGTGGCAGCCCCAGCATTTT
CDR3aa: CASSHHVQTGSWQPQHF

d_gene: .
len: 12
v_gene: TRBV29-1
abundance: .
j_gene: TRBJ2-3
CDR3nt: TGCAGCGTTTGGGTCAGCACAGATACGCAGTATTTT
CDR3aa: CSVWVSTDTQYF

d_gene: .
len: 15
v_gene: TRBV5-6
abundance: .
j_gene: TRBJ1-4
CDR3nt: TGTGCCAGCAGCCTCAGTACGGGATCCGCTGAAAAACTGTTTTTT
CDR3aa: CASSLSTGSAEKLFF

d_gene: TRBD2
len: 14
v_gene: TRBV10-3
abundance: .
j_gene: TRBJ2-1
CDR3nt: TGTGCCATAAATAGCGGGGTTTCCTACAATGAGCAGTTCTTC
CDR3aa: CAINSGVSYNEQFF

d_gene: TRBD2
len: 16
v_gene: TRBV7-8
abundance: once
j_gene: TRBJ2-7
CDR3nt: TGTGCCAGCAGCCCCCGGCGTCTAGCGGGGGGGTACGAGCAGTACTTC
CDR3aa: CASSPRRLAGGYEQYF

d_gene: .
len: 13
v_gene: TRBV7-3
abundance: once
j_gene: TRBJ1-1
CDR3nt: TGTGCCAGCAGCCACGGAGGAGTCACTGAAGCTTTCTTT
CDR3aa: CASSHGGVTEAFF

d_gene: .
len: 15
v_gene: TRBV5-1
abundance: few
j_gene: TRBJ1-5
CDR3nt: TGCGCCAGCAGCCCCCGAGGGGGGGAGAATCAGCCCCAGCATTTT
CDR3aa: CASSPRGGENQPQHF

d_gene: TRBD1
len: 17
v_gene: TRBV12-3/TRBV12-4
abundance: .
j_gene: TRBJ1-5
CDR3nt: TGTGCCAGCAGTTTTCTTACGGGACAGACCTTCAATCAGCCCCAGCATTTT
CDR3aa: CASSFLTGQTFNQPQHF

d_gene: .
len: 15
v_gene: TRBV12-3/TRBV12-4
abundance: few
j_gene: TRBJ2-7
CDR3nt: TGTGCCAGCAGTTCCTACGGGACGCTGGACTACGAGCAGTACTTC
CDR3aa: CASSSYGTLDYEQYF

d_gene: TRBD2
len: 15
v_gene: TRBV7-2
abundance: .
j_gene: TRBJ2-2
CDR3nt: TGTGCCAGCAGCCTTTCCGTGGGGGGGTACGGGGAGCTGTTTTTT
CDR3aa: CASSLSVGGYGELFF

d_gene: .
len: 14
v_gene: TRBV13
abundance: .
j_gene: TRBJ2-7
CDR3nt: TGTGCCAGCAGCTTAGGTAACAGGGTCTACGAGCAGTACTTC
CDR3aa: CASSLGNRVYEQYF

d_gene: TRBD1
len: 17
v_gene: TRBV5-1
abundance: few
j_gene: TRBJ1-2
CDR3nt: TGCGCCAGCAGCCAAGATCCCCCTAGGACAGGCGGAAACGGCTACACCTTC
CDR3aa: CASSQDPPRTGGNGYTF

d_gene: .
len: 13
v_gene: TRBV29-1
abundance: .
j_gene: TRBJ1-1
CDR3nt: TGCAGCGTTGTCGGCAGGGAGGCCACTGAAGCTTTCTTT
CDR3aa: CSVVGREATEAFF

d_gene: TRBD2
len: 15
v_gene: TRBV7-6
abundance: .
j_gene: TRBJ2-1
CDR3nt: TGTGCCAGCAGCGAAGGGACTAGCGGGAGAGGTGAGCAGTTCTTC
CDR3aa: CASSEGTSGRGEQFF

d_gene: TRBD1
len: 16
v_gene: TRBV4-2
abundance: .
j_gene: TRBJ1-6
CDR3nt: TGTGCCGGCAGCCCGATGGACAGGGGCGAAAGTTCACCCCTCCACTTT
CDR3aa: CAGSPMDRGESSPLHF

d_gene: .
len: 15
v_gene: TRBV5-1
abundance: .
j_gene: TRBJ1-2
CDR3nt: TGCGCCAGCAGCTTGGAGTCAGGATCTAACTATGGCTACACCTTC
CDR3aa: CASSLESGSNYGYTF

d_gene: .
len: 16
v_gene: TRBV6-2/TRBV6-3
abundance: .
j_gene: TRBJ2-7
CDR3nt: TGTGCCAGCAGTTACTCGACACTGGAAGGCTCCTACGAGCAGTACTTC
CDR3aa: CASSYSTLEGSYEQYF